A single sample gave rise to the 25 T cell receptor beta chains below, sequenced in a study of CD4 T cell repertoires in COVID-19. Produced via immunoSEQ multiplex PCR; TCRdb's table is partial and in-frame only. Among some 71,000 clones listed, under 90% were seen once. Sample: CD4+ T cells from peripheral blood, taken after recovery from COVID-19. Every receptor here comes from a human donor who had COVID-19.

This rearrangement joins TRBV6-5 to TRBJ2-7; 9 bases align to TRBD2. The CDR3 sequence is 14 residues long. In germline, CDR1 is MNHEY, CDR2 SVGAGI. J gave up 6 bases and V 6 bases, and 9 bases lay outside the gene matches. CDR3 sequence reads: CASRPGLATGEQYF. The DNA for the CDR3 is TGTGCCAGCAGGCCGGGACTAGCCACCGGCGAGCAGTACTTC.

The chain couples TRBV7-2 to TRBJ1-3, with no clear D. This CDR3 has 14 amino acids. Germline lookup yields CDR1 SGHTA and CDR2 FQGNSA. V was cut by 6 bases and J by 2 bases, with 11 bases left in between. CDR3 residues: CASSPLGAGNTIYF. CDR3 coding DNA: TGTGCCAGCAGTCCGCTTGGCGCTGGAAACACCATATATTTT. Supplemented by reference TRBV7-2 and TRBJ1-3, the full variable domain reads GAGVSQSPSNKVTEKGKDVELRCDPISGHTALYWYRQSLGQGLEFLIYFQGNSAPDKSGLPSDRFSAERTGGSVSTLTIQRTQQEDSAVYLCASSPLGAGNTIYFGEGSWLTVV.

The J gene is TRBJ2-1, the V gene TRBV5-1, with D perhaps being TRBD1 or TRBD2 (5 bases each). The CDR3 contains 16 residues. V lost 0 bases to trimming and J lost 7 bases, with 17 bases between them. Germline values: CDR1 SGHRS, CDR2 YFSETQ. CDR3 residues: CASSLGGGPLGNEQFF. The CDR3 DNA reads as TGCGCCAGCAGCTTGGGGGGCGGGCCCCTCGGGAATGAGCAGTTCTTC.

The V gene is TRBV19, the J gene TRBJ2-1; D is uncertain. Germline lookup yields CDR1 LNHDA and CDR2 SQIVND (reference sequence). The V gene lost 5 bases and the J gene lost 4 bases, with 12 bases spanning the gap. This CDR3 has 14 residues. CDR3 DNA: TGTGCCAGTAGTCGGGCGTACTCTTACAATGAGCAGTTCTTC. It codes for CASSRAYSYNEQFF.

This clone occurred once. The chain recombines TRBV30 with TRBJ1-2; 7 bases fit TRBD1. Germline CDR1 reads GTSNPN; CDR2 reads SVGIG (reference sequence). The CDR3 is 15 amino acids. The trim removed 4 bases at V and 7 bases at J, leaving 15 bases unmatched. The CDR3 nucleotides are TGTGCCTGGACGGAGACAAGCCGGGACAGAGGTGGCTACACCTTC. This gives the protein CAWTETSRDRGGYTF.

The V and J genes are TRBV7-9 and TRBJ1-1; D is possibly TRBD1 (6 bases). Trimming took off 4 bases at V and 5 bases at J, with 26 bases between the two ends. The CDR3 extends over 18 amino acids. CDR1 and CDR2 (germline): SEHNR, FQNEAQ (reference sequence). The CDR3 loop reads CASSYSVGRGVEGTEAFF. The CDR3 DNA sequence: TGTGCCAGCAGCTATAGTGTTGGCAGGGGAGTCGAGGGGACTGAAGCTTTCTTT.

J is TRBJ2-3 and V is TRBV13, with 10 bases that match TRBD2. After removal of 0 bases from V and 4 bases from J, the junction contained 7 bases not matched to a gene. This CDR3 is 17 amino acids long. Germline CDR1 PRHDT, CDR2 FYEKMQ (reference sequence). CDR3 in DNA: TGTGCCAGCAGCTTAGGCACAAGGCTAGCGGGAGCAGATACGCAGTATTTT. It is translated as CASSLGTRLAGADTQYF.

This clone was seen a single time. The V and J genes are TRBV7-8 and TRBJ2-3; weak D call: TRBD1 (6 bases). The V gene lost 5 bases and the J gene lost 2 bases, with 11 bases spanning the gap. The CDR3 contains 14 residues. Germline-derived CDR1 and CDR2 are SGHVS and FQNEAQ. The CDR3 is CASSHTGNTDTQYF. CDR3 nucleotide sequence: TGTGCCAGCAGCCATACAGGGAACACAGATACGCAGTATTTT.

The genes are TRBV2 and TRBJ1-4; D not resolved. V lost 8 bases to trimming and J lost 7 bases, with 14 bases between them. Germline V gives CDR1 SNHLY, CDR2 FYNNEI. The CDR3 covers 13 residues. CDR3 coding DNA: TGTGCCAGCGGCACGCTCTGGGGTGAAAAACTGTTTTTT. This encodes CASGTLWGEKLFF.

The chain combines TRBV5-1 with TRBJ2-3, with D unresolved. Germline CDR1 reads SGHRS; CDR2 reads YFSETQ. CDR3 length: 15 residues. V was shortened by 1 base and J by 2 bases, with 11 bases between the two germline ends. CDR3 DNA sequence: TGCGCCAGCAGCTTGAACGGCAAAATCACAGATACGCAGTATTTT. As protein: CASSLNGKITDTQYF.

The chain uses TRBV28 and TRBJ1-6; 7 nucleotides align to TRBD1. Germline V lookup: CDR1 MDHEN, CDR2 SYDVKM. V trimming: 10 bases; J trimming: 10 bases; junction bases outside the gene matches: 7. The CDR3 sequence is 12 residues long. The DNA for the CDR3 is TGTGCCACCCAGGGGGGGGGCTCACCCCTCCACTTT. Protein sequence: CATQGGGSPLHF.

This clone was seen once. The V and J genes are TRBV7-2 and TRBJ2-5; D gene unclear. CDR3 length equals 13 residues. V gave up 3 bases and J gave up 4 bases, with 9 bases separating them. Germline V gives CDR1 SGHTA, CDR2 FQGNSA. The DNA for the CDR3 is TGTGCCAGCAGCTTGCTAGGGCGAGAGACCCAGTACTTC. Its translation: CASSLLGRETQYF.

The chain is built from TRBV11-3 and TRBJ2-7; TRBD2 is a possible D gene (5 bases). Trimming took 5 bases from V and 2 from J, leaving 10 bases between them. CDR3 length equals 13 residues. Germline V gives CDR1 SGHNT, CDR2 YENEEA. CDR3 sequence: CASSRTGTYEQYF. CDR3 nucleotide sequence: TGTGCCAGCAGCCGTACCGGGACCTACGAGCAGTACTTC.

The DNA of the CDR3 is TGTGCCAGCAGTGAGTCAGGATTCGATCGTGGCTACACCTTC. Its protein is CASSESGFDRGYTF. The rearrangement joins TRBV6-1 to TRBJ1-2; D not certain. Germline V gene sequence: CDR1 MNHNS, CDR2 SASEGT. The V and J ends lost 3 bases and 7 bases respectively, with 15 bases between them. The CDR3 totals 14 residues.

For the CDR3, the DNA is TGTGCCAGCAGATCTCCCCGGGACAGGGGTATCAACGAGCAGTACTTC. As protein: CASRSPRDRGINEQYF. This chain connects TRBV28 to TRBJ2-7; TRBD1 matches at 10 bases. This CDR3 spans 16 amino acids. With 6 bases clipped from V and 5 bases from J, the junction kept 13 bases outside the gene matches. Germline CDR1 MDHEN, CDR2 SYDVKM.

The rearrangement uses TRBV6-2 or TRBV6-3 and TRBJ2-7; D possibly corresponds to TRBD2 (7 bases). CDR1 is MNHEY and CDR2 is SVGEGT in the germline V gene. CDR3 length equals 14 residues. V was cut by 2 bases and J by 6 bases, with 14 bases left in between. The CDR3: CASSYTGGQTEQYF. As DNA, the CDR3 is TGTGCCAGCAGTTACACGGGGGGCCAAACCGAGCAGTACTTC.

CDR3 nucleotide sequence: TGTGCCAGCAGGGCGTTAGGGGATCAGCCCCAGCATTTT. It encodes CASRALGDQPQHF. The chain has TRBV19 and TRBJ1-5; possible D gene TRBD1, 5 bases. The CDR3 is 13 residues long. With 9 bases removed from V and 5 bases from J, the gap between germline ends came to 14 bases. CDR1 and CDR2 (germline): LNHDA, SQIVND (reference sequence). The full variable domain, in which reference TRBV19 and TRBJ1-5 provide the parts outside the CDR3, is DGGITQSPKYLFRKEGQNVTLSCEQNLNHDAMYWYRQDPGQGLRLIYYSQIVNDFQKGDIAEGYSVSREKKESFPLTVTSAQKNPTAFYLCASRALGDQPQHFGDGTRLSIL.

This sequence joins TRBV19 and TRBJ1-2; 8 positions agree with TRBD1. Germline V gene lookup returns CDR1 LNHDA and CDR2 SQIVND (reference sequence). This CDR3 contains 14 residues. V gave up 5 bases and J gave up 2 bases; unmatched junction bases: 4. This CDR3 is CASSYGQGNYGYTF. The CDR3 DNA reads TGTGCCAGTAGTTACGGACAGGGCAACTATGGCTACACCTTC.

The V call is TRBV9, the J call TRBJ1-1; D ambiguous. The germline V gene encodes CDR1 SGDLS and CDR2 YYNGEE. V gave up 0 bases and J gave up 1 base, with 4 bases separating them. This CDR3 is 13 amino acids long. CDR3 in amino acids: CASSVVANTEAFF. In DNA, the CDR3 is TGTGCCAGCAGCGTAGTAGCGAACACTGAAGCTTTCTTT.

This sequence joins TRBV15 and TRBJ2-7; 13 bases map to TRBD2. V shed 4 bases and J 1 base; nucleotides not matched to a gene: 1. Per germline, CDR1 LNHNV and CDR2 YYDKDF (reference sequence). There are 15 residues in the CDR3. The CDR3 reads CATSTGLAGSYEQYF. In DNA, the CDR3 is TGTGCCACCAGCACGGGACTAGCGGGGTCCTACGAGCAGTACTTC.

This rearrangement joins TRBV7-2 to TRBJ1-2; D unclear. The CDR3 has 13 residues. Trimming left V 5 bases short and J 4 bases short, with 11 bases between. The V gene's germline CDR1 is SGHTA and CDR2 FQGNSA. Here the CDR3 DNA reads TGTGCCAGCAGCCCAATGGAGTTCTATGGCTACACCTTC. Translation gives CASSPMEFYGYTF.

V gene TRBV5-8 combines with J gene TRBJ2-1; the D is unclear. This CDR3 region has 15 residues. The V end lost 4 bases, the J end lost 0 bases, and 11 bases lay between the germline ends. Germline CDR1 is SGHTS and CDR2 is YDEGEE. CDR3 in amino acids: CASSPGLSSYNEQFF. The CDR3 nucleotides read TGTGCCAGCAGCCCGGGCTTGAGCTCCTACAATGAGCAGTTCTTC.

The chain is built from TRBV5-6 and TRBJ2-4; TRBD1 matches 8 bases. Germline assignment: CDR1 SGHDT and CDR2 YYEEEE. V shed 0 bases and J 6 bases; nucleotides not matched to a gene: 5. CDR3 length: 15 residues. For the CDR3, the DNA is TGTGCCAGCAGCTTGGGGGGACAGGTAGGAAACATTCAGTACTTC. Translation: CASSLGGQVGNIQYF. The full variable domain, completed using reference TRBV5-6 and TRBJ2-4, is DAGVTQSPTHLIKTRGQQVTLRCSPKSGHDTVSWYQQALGQGPQFIFQYYEEEERQRGNFPDRFSGHQFPNYSSELNVNALLLGDSALYLCASSLGGQVGNIQYFGAGTRLSVL.

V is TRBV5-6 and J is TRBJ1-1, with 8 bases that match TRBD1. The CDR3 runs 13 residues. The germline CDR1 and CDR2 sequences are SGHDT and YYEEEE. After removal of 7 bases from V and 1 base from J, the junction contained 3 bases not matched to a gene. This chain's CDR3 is CASRGQGNTEAFF. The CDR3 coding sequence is TGTGCCAGCCGAGGACAGGGGAACACTGAAGCTTTCTTT.

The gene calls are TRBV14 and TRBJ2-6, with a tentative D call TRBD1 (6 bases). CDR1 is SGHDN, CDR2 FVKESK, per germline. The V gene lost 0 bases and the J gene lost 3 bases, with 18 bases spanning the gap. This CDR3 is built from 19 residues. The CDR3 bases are TGTGCCAGCAGCCAAGATGGGGGCCAGGGTCGATATGGGGCCAACGTCCTGACTTTC. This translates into CASSQDGGQGRYGANVLTF.